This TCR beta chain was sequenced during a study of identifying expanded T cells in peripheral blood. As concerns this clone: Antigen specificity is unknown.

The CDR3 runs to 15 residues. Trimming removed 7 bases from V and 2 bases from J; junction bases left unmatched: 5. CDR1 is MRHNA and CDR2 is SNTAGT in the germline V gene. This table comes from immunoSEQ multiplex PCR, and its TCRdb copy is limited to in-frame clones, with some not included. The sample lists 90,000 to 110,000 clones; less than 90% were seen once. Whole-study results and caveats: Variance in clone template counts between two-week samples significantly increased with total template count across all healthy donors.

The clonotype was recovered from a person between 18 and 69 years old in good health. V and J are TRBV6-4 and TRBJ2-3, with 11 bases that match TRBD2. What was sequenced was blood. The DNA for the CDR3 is TGTGCCAGCATATTAGCGGGAGGGCCCACAGATACGCAGTATTTT. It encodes CASILAGGPTDTQYF.